This T cell receptor beta chain was retrieved from a study of OX40 agonist ivuxolimab in advanced cancers. TCRdb keeps only in-frame clones here, not all; method: immunoSEQ multiplex PCR. This table holds some 6,700 clones, less than 95% found once. Study outcomes and limitations: Nonresponders, in some cases, also had low normalized T-cell clonal expansion.

Note on this clone: Its antigen is currently unknown.

The CDR3 spans 14 residues. Trimming stripped 5 bases from V and 5 bases from J, with 12 bases between. Germline V gene data show CDR1 as SGHAT and CDR2 as FQNNGV. The J gene is TRBJ2-2, the V gene TRBV11-2; the D is unclear. This receptor was identified in an adult with an advanced solid tumor such as melanoma, head and neck, liver or kidney cancer. The starting material was CD4+ or CD8+ T cells sorted from blood, obtained in a trial of the OX40 agonist ivuxolimab. Written as DNA, the CDR3 is TGTGCCAGCAGCCCTTGGGCAATTACCGGGGAGCTGTTTTTT. Its protein product is CASSPWAITGELFF.